A single sample is the source of the 23 T cell receptor beta chains below, sequenced in a study of PD-L1 blockade in urothelial cancer. Using immunoSEQ multiplex PCR, the repertoire was profiled, and TCRdb retains in-frame clones only, with some absent. The top ten clones hold under 2% of a sample with about 120,000 clones, about 89% of them seen once. Time point of the sample: peripheral blood 6 weeks after treatment start. The source material was PBMCs, sampled around atezolizumab (anti-PD-L1) treatment. The origin of the receptors is a man in his sixties with urothelial cancer.

The chain carries TRBV28 and TRBJ2-2; D is uncertain. The CDR3 runs 10 residues. Between the trimmed V and J ends, which lost 10 bases and 6 bases, there was a span of 6 bases. Per the germline V gene, CDR1 is MDHEN and CDR2 is SYDVKM. In nucleotides, the CDR3 is TGTGCCACCTTGTCCGGGGAGCTGTTTTTT. Encoded protein: CATLSGELFF. The full variable domain, rest sourced from reference TRBV28 and TRBJ2-2, is DVKVTQSSRYLVKRTGEKVFLECVQDMDHENMFWYRQDPGLGLRLIYFSYDVKMKEKGDIPEGYSVSREKKERFSLILESASTNQTSMYLCATLSGELFFGEGSRLTVL.

V usage is TRBV11-2 and J usage is TRBJ1-6; 8 positions agree with TRBD1. The CDR3 runs 16 residues. The ends lost 5 bases at V and 6 bases at J; junction bases unmatched: 9. Germline CDR1 is SGHAT and CDR2 is FQNNGV. This CDR3 reads CASSPTGGRLNSPLHF. Written as DNA, the CDR3 is TGTGCCAGCAGCCCCACAGGGGGTAGGCTTAATTCACCCCTCCACTTT. The whole variable domain, remainder taken from reference TRBV11-2 and TRBJ1-6, is EAGVAQSPRYKIIEKRQSVAFWCNPISGHATLYWYQQILGQGPKLLIQFQNNGVVDDSQLPKDRFSAERLKGVDSTLKIQPAKLEDSAVYLCASSPTGGRLNSPLHFGNGTRLTVT.

The gene calls are TRBV11-2 and TRBJ2-1; no definite D call. Per germline, CDR1 SGHAT and CDR2 FQNNGV. Trimming pared 5 bases from V and 7 bases from J, leaving 12 bases between. CDR3 length equals 13 residues. The CDR3 nucleotides read TGTGCCAGCAGCCGCGCCCATTGGAATGAGCAGTTCTTC. Its translation is CASSRAHWNEQFF.

This chain joins TRBV11-2 and TRBJ2-7; 8 bases line up with TRBD1. This CDR3 contains 14 residues. In germline, CDR1 is SGHAT, CDR2 FQNNGV. J lost 6 bases, V lost 4 bases, and 8 bases had no gene match. The CDR3 here is CASSSSAQGVEQYF. The DNA of the CDR3 is TGTGCCAGCAGCTCCTCAGCACAGGGGGTCGAGCAGTACTTC.

The chain combines TRBV5-4 with TRBJ2-7; the D gene is possibly TRBD2 (7 bases). Trimming took off 1 base at V and 3 bases at J, with 11 bases between the two ends. Germline CDR1 reads SGHNT; CDR2 reads YYREEE (reference sequence). The length of the CDR3 is 14 residues. The CDR3 nucleotides are TGTGCCAGCAGCTTGATGGGAGGGGGCTACGAGCAGTACTTC. It specifies CASSLMGGGYEQYF.

This clone appeared once. This rearrangement joins TRBV11-3 to TRBJ2-7, with D possibly matching TRBD2 (5 bases). The CDR3 consists of 15 residues. V dropped 5 bases and J dropped 0 bases, with 14 bases sitting between them. Germline CDR1 reads SGHNT; CDR2 reads YENEEA. The CDR3 DNA is TGTGCCAGCAGCCCGGGATGGGGTGCCTCCTACGAGCAGTACTTC. Encoded protein: CASSPGWGASYEQYF.

This rearrangement joins TRBV7-8 to TRBJ2-7; D perhaps matches TRBD1 (5 bases). Germline-derived CDR1 and CDR2 are SGHVS and FQNEAQ. The CDR3 loop spans 16 amino acids. Trimming removed 1 base at V and 7 bases at J, with 20 bases between. The CDR3 DNA follows: TGTGCCAGCAGCTTAGTTGGCGGACAAGGATTCGAGGAGCAGTACTTC. This translates into CASSLVGGQGFEEQYF.

CDR3 amino acids: CASSDRWDSSSYEQYF. In DNA, the CDR3 is TGTGCCAGCAGTGACAGATGGGACTCGAGCTCCTACGAGCAGTACTTC. This sequence joins TRBV6-1 and TRBJ2-7; possible D gene TRBD2, 6 bases. This CDR3 comprises 16 residues. Trimming cost V 3 bases and J 0 bases, with 15 bases left between them. In germline, CDR1 is MNHNS, CDR2 SASEGT.

This sequence joins TRBV19 and TRBJ1-1; D uncertain. The ends were cut back, 7 bases at V and 0 bases at J, with 12 bases in the middle. Germline V gives CDR1 LNHDA, CDR2 SQIVND (reference sequence). This CDR3 is 14 amino acids long. The CDR3 loop is CASTRQGLNTEAFF. The CDR3 region has the DNA TGTGCCAGTACCAGACAAGGATTGAACACTGAAGCTTTCTTT.

This clone was seen a few times. CDR3 protein: CASSLVRTDSYGYTF. The CDR3 DNA sequence: TGTGCCAGCAGCTTAGTTCGCACGGACTCCTATGGCTACACCTTC. The chain employs TRBV7-2 and TRBJ1-2; D gene uncertain. Germline CDR1 SGHTA, CDR2 FQGNSA. Trimming took off 1 base at V and 4 bases at J, with 13 bases between the two ends. There are 15 residues in the CDR3.

The count of this clone is one. This chain links TRBV10-2 with TRBJ1-5, with D uncertain. CDR1 and CDR2 (germline): WSHSY, SAAADI. Trimming shortened V by 6 bases and J by 1 base, and 7 bases separated the two germline ends. The CDR3 covers 13 residues. The CDR3 sequence: CASSDNSNQPQHF. The DNA of the CDR3 is TGCGCCAGCAGCGACAACAGCAATCAGCCCCAGCATTTT.

The V call is TRBV5-1, the J call TRBJ2-7; TRBD2 is a possible D gene (6 bases). Trimming cost V 0 bases and J 0 bases, with 13 bases left between them. CDR3 length: 16 amino acids. Germline V CDR1 and CDR2: SGHRS, YFSETQ. CDR3 sequence (DNA): TGCGCCAGCAGCTTGGCCGGGGACGGGAGCTCCTACGAGCAGTACTTC. Protein product: CASSLAGDGSSYEQYF.

This clone was detected once. V usage is TRBV9 and J usage is TRBJ2-5; TRBD2 matches at 10 bases. Germline CDR1 and CDR2: SGDLS and YYNGEE. Losses at the gene ends were 4 bases for V and 5 bases for J; bases not matched to a gene: 5. The CDR3 covers 14 residues. CDR3 region: CASSTTSGDETQYF. The CDR3 nucleotides are TGTGCCAGCAGCACCACTAGCGGGGACGAGACCCAGTACTTC.

In DNA, the CDR3 is TGTGCCATCAGTGACACCTACAGGGTGTGGAGCACCGGGGAGCTGTTTTTT. This gives the protein CAISDTYRVWSTGELFF. The chain carries TRBV10-3 and TRBJ2-2, with D perhaps TRBD1 (6 bases). Deletions cut 3 bases from V and 4 bases from J, with 18 bases between. The CDR3 is 17 residues long. Germline V gives CDR1 ENHRY, CDR2 SYGVKD.

The chain recombines TRBV7-6 with TRBJ2-7; 8 bases are shared with TRBD2. Per the germline V gene, CDR1 is SGHVS and CDR2 is FNYEAQ. CDR3 size: 14 residues. The trim removed 1 base at V and 6 bases at J, leaving 5 bases unmatched. As DNA, the CDR3 is TGTGCCAGCAGCTTAGAACTAGCGGTCGCCGAGCAGTACTTC. Its protein is CASSLELAVAEQYF.

This chain links TRBV7-2 with TRBJ2-3; no reliable D call. Germline V lookup: CDR1 SGHTA, CDR2 FQGNSA. V gave up 5 bases and J gave up 2 bases, with 8 bases separating them. The CDR3 is 13 residues long. CDR3 sequence: CASSRLYTDTQYF. CDR3 DNA sequence: TGTGCCAGCAGCAGACTTTACACAGATACGCAGTATTTT.

The chain has TRBV18 and TRBJ2-2; D not resolved. V shed 0 bases and J shed 8 bases, with 4 bases lying between them. The CDR3 extends over 12 amino acids. The germline CDR1 and CDR2 sequences are KGHSH and LQKENI. In DNA, the CDR3 is TGTGCCAGCTCACCACCCAATGGGGAGCTGTTTTTT. This codes for CASSPPNGELFF.

The V call is TRBV28, the J call TRBJ2-1; a possible D gene is TRBD2 (5 bases). Germline V CDR1 and CDR2: MDHEN, SYDVKM. With 6 bases removed from V and 4 bases from J, the gap between germline ends came to 19 bases. This CDR3 has 16 amino acids. The CDR3 here is CASRPESGWEYNEQFF. CDR3 nucleotides: TGTGCCAGCAGACCCGAATCGGGCTGGGAGTACAATGAGCAGTTCTTC.

The chain combines TRBV5-1 with TRBJ2-7; D may be TRBD1 (6 bases). The CDR3 runs to 14 residues. The V end was cut by 1 base, the J end by 6 bases, with 14 bases between. The germline V gene has CDR1 SGHRS and CDR2 YFSETQ. In nucleotides, the CDR3 is TGCGCCAGCAGCTTGAGGGGGACGAGCGGCGAGCAGTACTTC. Its translation: CASSLRGTSGEQYF.

This clone was seen only once. The V and J genes are TRBV9 and TRBJ1-4; TRBD1 might be the D (6 bases). Germline V CDR1 and CDR2: SGDLS, YYNGEE. The CDR3 contains 15 residues. Trimming left V 3 bases short and J 7 bases short, with 16 bases between. This chain's CDR3 is CASSAEGGGAEKLFF. The DNA for the CDR3 is TGTGCCAGCAGCGCGGAGGGAGGGGGTGCTGAAAAACTGTTTTTT.

This rearrangement joins TRBV9 to TRBJ2-3; D might be TRBD1 (5 bases). CDR3 length equals 16 residues. Per the germline V gene, CDR1 is SGDLS and CDR2 is YYNGEE. V was trimmed by 2 bases and J by 1 base, leaving 14 bases between them. CDR3: CASSVATGVRTDTQYF. For the CDR3, the DNA is TGTGCCAGCAGCGTGGCAACAGGAGTACGCACAGATACGCAGTATTTT. Filled out from reference TRBV9 and TRBJ2-3, the complete variable domain reads DSGVTQTPKHLITATGQRVTLRCSPRSGDLSVYWYQQSLDQGLQFLIQYYNGEERAKGNILERFSAQQFPDLHSELNLSSLELGDSALYFCASSVATGVRTDTQYFGPGTRLTVL.

The chain combines TRBV28 with TRBJ2-1; D may be TRBD2 (6 bases). The length of the CDR3 is 13 residues. CDR1 is MDHEN, CDR2 SYDVKM, per germline. V was clipped by 5 bases and J by 6 bases, with 11 bases between them. The CDR3 loop is CASSQLAPNEQFF. Here the CDR3 DNA reads TGTGCCAGCAGTCAACTAGCACCCAATGAGCAGTTCTTC.

J is TRBJ2-3 and V is TRBV7-3, with D perhaps matching TRBD2 (6 bases). CDR1 and CDR2 from the germline V gene are SGHTA and FQGTGA. The V and J ends lost 0 bases and 3 bases respectively, with 13 bases between them. There are 16 residues in the CDR3. The CDR3, as DNA: TGTGCCAGCAGCTTAACAGGAGGGGTAGGAACAGATACGCAGTATTTT. Protein: CASSLTGGVGTDTQYF.